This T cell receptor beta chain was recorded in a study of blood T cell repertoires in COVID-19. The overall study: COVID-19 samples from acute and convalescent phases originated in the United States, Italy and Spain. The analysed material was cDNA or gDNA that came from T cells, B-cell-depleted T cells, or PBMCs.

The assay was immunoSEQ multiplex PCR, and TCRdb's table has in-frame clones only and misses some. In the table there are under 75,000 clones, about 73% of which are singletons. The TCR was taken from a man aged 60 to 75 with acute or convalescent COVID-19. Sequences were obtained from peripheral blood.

CDR3 amino acids: CASSGQHYYGYTF. Written as DNA, the CDR3 is TGTGCCAGCAGCGGACAGCACTACTATGGCTACACCTTC. The V call is TRBV9, the J call TRBJ1-2; a weak D match, TRBD1 (5 bases). The V end was cut by 3 bases, the J end by 3 bases, with 9 bases between. The CDR3 has 13 residues. Germline values: CDR1 SGDLS, CDR2 YYNGEE.